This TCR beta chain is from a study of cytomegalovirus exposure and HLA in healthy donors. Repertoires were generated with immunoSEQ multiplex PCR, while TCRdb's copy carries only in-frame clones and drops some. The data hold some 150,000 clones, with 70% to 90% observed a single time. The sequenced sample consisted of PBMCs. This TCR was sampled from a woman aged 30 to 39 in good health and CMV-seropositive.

The CDR3 here is CASSLGVLGRYEQYF. The CDR3 nucleotides read TGCGCCAGCAGCTTGGGAGTTTTGGGGCGCTACGAGCAGTACTTC. The V and J genes are TRBV5-1 and TRBJ2-7; D is perhaps TRBD1 (5 bases). V was trimmed by 0 bases and J by 3 bases, leaving 13 bases between them. CDR3 size: 15 residues. In germline, CDR1 is SGHRS, CDR2 YFSETQ.